This is a list of T cell receptor beta chains from one sample in a study of regulatory T cells in long-lasting Graves disease. One entry per CDR3 protein, called by TCRdb with MiXCR from the multiplex PCR reads. The top ten hold around 42% of the sample, which has more than 650,000 distinct CDR3 sequences, 25% to 35% seen once. The sample was peripheral blood mononuclear cells (PBMCs), taken when the disease was refractory, from a patient treated with antithyroid drugs. Receptors originate from a female donor with Graves disease. CDR3s include the opening cysteine and the closing phenylalanine or tryptophan. A D gene is named only where the DNA matches it firmly. A clone size is listed for some rows: how often the clone was seen (once, few, many), or a class if it is expanded.

V	J	size	D	CDR3	DNA
TRBV15	TRBJ1-1	many	.	CATSRDLLNTEAFF	TGTGCCACCAGCAGAGATTTACTGAACACTGAAGCTTTCTTT
TRBV11-3	TRBJ2-2	.	.	CASGLASTGELFF	TGTGCCAGCGGGCTAGCGAGCACCGGGGAGCTGTTTTTT
TRBV12-3/TRBV12-4	TRBJ1-5	.	.	CASSYFSEANKLAQHF	TGTGCCAGCAGTTATTTTTCAGAAGCTAATAAATTGGCCCAGCATTTT
TRBV19	TRBJ1-1	.	.	CATYGGANTEAFF	TGTGCCACCTACGGTGGGGCGAACACTGAAGCTTTCTTT
TRBV6-9	TRBJ1-1	.	.	CASSYLSMNTEAFF	TGTGCCAGCAGTTACTTATCCATGAACACTGAAGCTTTCTTT
TRBV5-1	TRBJ2-7	few	.	CASSLFLNEDEQYF	TGCGCCAGCAGCTTGTTTCTAAACGAGGACGAGCAGTACTTC
TRBV25-1	TRBJ1-6	.	.	CASSEFVSSSPLHF	TGTGCCAGCAGTGAATTTGTCAGTAGTTCACCCCTCCACTTT
TRBV4-1	TRBJ2-2	.	.	CASSQSRTGELFF	TGCGCCAGCAGCCAAAGTAGAACCGGGGAGCTGTTTTTT
TRBV20-1	TRBJ1-6	.	.	CSALAEDPRRYNSPLHF	TGCAGTGCTCTCGCGGAGGACCCGAGGCGCTATAATTCACCCCTCCACTTT
TRBV2	TRBJ1-2	.	.	CASNPSGGMGYGYTF	TGTGCCAGCAACCCAAGCGGGGGGATGGGCTATGGCTACACCTTC
TRBV18	TRBJ2-7	.	.	CASSPHGNEQYF	TGTGCCAGCTCACCCCACGGCAACGAGCAGTACTTC
TRBV28	TRBJ2-7	.	TRBD2	CASSPLAGGAYGQYF	TGTGCCAGCAGCCCGCTAGCGGGAGGTGCCTACGGGCAGTACTTC
TRBV12-3/TRBV12-4	TRBJ1-2	many	.	CASSLDSNYGYTF	TGTGCCAGCAGCTTGGACAGTAACTATGGCTACACCTTC
TRBV11-2	TRBJ2-5	.	.	CASSLVPGSETQYF	TGTGCCAGCAGCTTAGTCCCAGGATCCGAGACCCAGTACTTC
TRBV30	TRBJ1-2	.	.	CAWMPSGGYGYTF	TGTGCCTGGATGCCCAGTGGGGGCTATGGCTACACCTTC
TRBV30	TRBJ1-1	.	.	CAWTPLTGNTEAFF	TGTGCCTGGACCCCCTTAACAGGGAACACTGAAGCTTTCTTT
TRBV5-1	TRBJ2-7	.	.	CASSWQMGTTPYEQYF	TGCGCCAGCAGCTGGCAAATGGGAACAACCCCCTACGAGCAGTACTTC
TRBV5-1	TRBJ1-2	.	TRBD1	CASSLEGGQGQGYTF	TGCGCCAGCAGCTTGGAAGGCGGACAGGGTCAAGGCTACACCTTC
TRBV3-1	TRBJ1-1	.	.	CASSSWTVNTEAFF	TGTGCCAGCAGCTCTTGGACGGTGAACACTGAAGCTTTCTTT
TRBV3-1	TRBJ1-2	.	.	CASSQDMGGRNYGYTF	TGTGCCAGCAGCCAAGACATGGGGGGTAGAAACTATGGCTACACCTTC
TRBV5-1	TRBJ1-1	.	TRBD1	CASSGGQGAHTEAFF	TGCGCCAGCAGCGGAGGACAGGGGGCGCATACTGAAGCTTTCTTT
TRBV12-5	TRBJ1-1	few	.	CASGLVTGQNTEAFF	TGTGCTAGTGGTTTGGTAACAGGCCAGAACACTGAAGCTTTCTTT
TRBV27	TRBJ1-1	.	.	CASSPYRERDTEAFF	TGTGCCAGCAGTCCTTACAGGGAGCGCGACACTGAAGCTTTCTTT
TRBV28	TRBJ1-1	.	.	CASSSIMNTEAFF	TGTGCCAGCAGTTCGATTATGAACACTGAAGCTTTCTTT
TRBV11-2	TRBJ1-1	many	.	CASSSHHENTEAFF	TGTGCCAGCAGCTCCCACCATGAAAACACTGAAGCTTTCTTT
TRBV10-3	TRBJ2-7	.	.	CAISEKRNSYEQYF	TGTGCCATCAGTGAAAAACGAAACTCCTACGAGCAGTACTTC
TRBV11-1	TRBJ2-5	few	TRBD1	CASSLFPGTGIQETQYF	TGTGCCAGCAGCTTATTTCCGGGGACAGGGATCCAAGAGACCCAGTACTTC
TRBV6-5	TRBJ1-6	.	TRBD1	CASSYSRGQLNPPLHF	TGTGCCAGCAGTTACTCTAGGGGGCAGCTTAATCCACCCCTCCACTTT
TRBV29-1	TRBJ2-7	.	.	CSVRRERENEQYF	TGCAGCGTTCGCCGGGAGAGAGAAAACGAGCAGTACTTC
TRBV19	TRBJ2-5	.	.	CASSPAGARETQYF	TGTGCCAGTAGCCCAGCTGGGGCGAGAGAGACCCAGTACTTC
TRBV7-9	TRBJ2-1	.	TRBD1	CASSLNRDRWDNEQFF	TGTGCCAGCAGCCTTAACCGGGACAGGTGGGACAATGAGCAGTTCTTC
TRBV11-2	TRBJ2-4	.	.	CASSLVKRSKNIQYF	TGTGCCAGCAGCTTAGTCAAGCGAAGCAAAAACATTCAGTACTTC
TRBV20-1	TRBJ2-7	.	.	CSARDKLRDSYEQYF	TGCAGTGCTAGAGATAAATTACGGGACTCCTACGAGCAGTACTTC
TRBV29-1	TRBJ1-1	many	.	CSVRTSTNTEAFF	TGCAGCGTCAGGACGTCCACGAACACTGAAGCTTTCTTT
TRBV9	TRBJ2-7	once	TRBD2	CASSEAGKNEQYF	TGTGCCAGCAGTGAAGCGGGAAAGAACGAGCAGTACTTC
TRBV20-1	TRBJ1-4	few	.	CSARDLVGPSEKLFF	TGCAGTGCTAGAGATCTGGTGGGCCCCAGTGAAAAACTGTTTTTT
TRBV5-1	TRBJ1-3	.	.	CASSPEENSGNTIYF	TGCGCCAGCAGCCCAGAAGAGAACTCTGGAAACACCATATATTTT
TRBV6-5	TRBJ2-7	many	TRBD2	CASSYSRTSGSYEQYF	TGTGCCAGCAGTTACTCACGGACTAGCGGGAGCTACGAGCAGTACTTC
TRBV27	TRBJ1-6	many	.	CASRRDSYNSPLHF	TGTGCCAGCAGGAGGGACTCCTATAATTCACCCCTCCACTTT
TRBV9	TRBJ2-2	.	.	CASSPRTSSTGELFF	TGTGCCAGCAGCCCCCGAACTAGCAGCACCGGGGAGCTGTTTTTT
TRBV20-1	TRBJ1-2	few	.	CSAPPDTGNLGYTF	TGCAGTGCGCCGCCCGACACGGGGAATCTTGGCTACACCTTC
TRBV12-3/TRBV12-4	TRBJ2-7	many	TRBD2	CASSLSGGDVEQYF	TGTGCCAGCAGTTTATCGGGGGGAGACGTCGAGCAGTACTTC
TRBV11-3	TRBJ1-1	many	.	CASSFDENTEAFF	TGTGCCAGCAGCTTTGATGAGAACACTGAAGCTTTCTTT
TRBV12-3/TRBV12-4	TRBJ1-4	.	.	CASSFGGSLEEKLFF	TGTGCCAGCAGTTTTGGTGGGTCCCTTGAGGAAAAACTGTTTTTT
TRBV10-3	TRBJ1-1	few	.	CAISYEGDTEAFF	TGTGCCATCAGTTACGAGGGGGACACTGAAGCTTTCTTT
TRBV5-5	TRBJ1-5	few	.	CASSLRGGTSLKPQHF	TGTGCCAGCAGCTTGAGGGGGGGCACGTCGCTTAAGCCCCAGCATTTT
TRBV9	TRBJ1-1	.	.	CASSVLGGMNTEAFF	TGTGCCAGCAGCGTACTGGGGGGGATGAACACTGAAGCTTTCTTT
TRBV6-5	TRBJ2-2	many	.	CASSYVRTGELFF	TGTGCCAGCAGTTACGTCAGGACCGGGGAGCTGTTTTTT
TRBV7-2	TRBJ1-2	many	TRBD1	CASRPVQGYGYTF	TGTGCCAGCAGGCCCGTACAGGGGTATGGCTACACCTTC
TRBV5-1	TRBJ1-1	once	.	CASSRRGEDTEAFF	TGCGCCAGCAGCAGGAGGGGGGAGGACACTGAAGCTTTCTTT
TRBV4-2	TRBJ1-4	once	.	CASSQDSLANEKLFF	TGTGCCAGCAGCCAAGATTCACTGGCTAATGAAAAACTGTTTTTT
TRBV6-1	TRBJ2-1	few	TRBD2	CASRPLLAGFRNEQFF	TGTGCCAGCAGACCCCTACTAGCGGGATTTAGAAATGAGCAGTTCTTC
TRBV19	TRBJ1-5	.	.	CASIRGQINQPQHF	TGTGCCAGTATCAGAGGACAAATCAATCAGCCCCAGCATTTT
TRBV20-1	TRBJ1-3	few	.	CSARDGRRSGNTIYF	TGCAGTGCTAGAGATGGACGGCGCTCTGGAAACACCATATATTTT